What follows are 5 T cell receptor beta chains derived from one specimen sequenced in a study of T-cell memory formation after mild COVID-19. TCRdb used MiXCR to reprocess the 5' RACE reads, holding one entry per CDR3 protein. The table shows approximately 210,000 distinct CDR3 sequences, with 15% to 20% occurring only once. The specimen sequenced was PBMCs or a T cell subset sorted from them (not recorded which). These receptors originate from an adult woman who had mild COVID-19 (a few samples of this study predate the infection). Cell type and time point are not known.

The V call is TRBV11-1, the J call TRBJ2-1, with TRBD2 as a possible D gene (5 bases). V was shortened by 1 base and J by 7 bases, with 11 bases between the two germline ends. CDR1 is SGHAT and CDR2 is FQDESV in the germline V gene (reference sequence). The CDR3 totals 14 residues. The CDR3 nucleotides are TGTGCCAGCAGCTTAGACGGGGTCGGGAATGAGCAGTTCTTC. It yields the protein CASSLDGVGNEQFF.

This clonotype has only a few counts. The rearrangement links TRBV4-3 to TRBJ2-3, with D unclear. Germline V gene sequence: CDR1 LGHNA, CDR2 YSLEER. Trimming took 0 bases from V and 4 from J, leaving 17 bases between them. CDR3 length: 17 amino acids. The CDR3 spells CASSQDRAAAPADTQYF. In DNA, the CDR3 is TGCGCCAGCAGCCAAGATCGGGCAGCCGCCCCTGCAGATACGCAGTATTTT.

The gene calls are TRBV6-5 and TRBJ1-2; TRBD1 aligns across 10 bases. The J segment lost 2 bases and the V segment lost 1 base, leaving 4 bases of the junction unmatched. The germline V gene encodes CDR1 MNHEY and CDR2 SVGAGI. The CDR3 is 16 residues long. This CDR3 is CASSYWGTGENYGYTF. The CDR3 nucleotides are TGTGCCAGCAGTTACTGGGGGACAGGGGAAAACTATGGCTACACCTTC.

The genes are TRBV20-1 and TRBJ1-6, with 9 bases fitting TRBD1. CDR1 is DFQATT and CDR2 is SNEGSKA in the germline V gene (reference sequence). The CDR3 consists of 14 residues. The V gene end was trimmed by 3 bases and the J gene end by 7 bases; junction bases not matched to a gene: 4. CDR3 in DNA: TGCAGTGCTAGTGCCGGGACAGGGAATTCACCCCTCCACTTT. It codes for CSASAGTGNSPLHF.

This clonotype was recorded once. This sequence joins TRBV20-1 and TRBJ2-3; D could derive from TRBD1 or TRBD2 (6 bases each). CDR1 DFQATT and CDR2 SNEGSKA come from the germline V gene (reference sequence). The V and J ends lost 6 bases and 5 bases respectively, with 18 bases between them. The CDR3 extends over 14 amino acids. The CDR3 spells CSAPLAGGRDTQYF. The CDR3 DNA reads TGCAGTGCCCCCCTGGCCGGGGGCAGAGATACGCAGTATTTT.